This T cell receptor beta chain was sequenced during a study of blood T cell repertoires in COVID-19. On the study more broadly: T cells, B-cell-depleted T cells, or PBMCs supplied cDNA or gDNA.

In the original workflow: The assay estimated nucleated cells by amplifying reference gene primers. Clones were read by immunoSEQ multiplex PCR, and TCRdb kept only the in-frame ones, dropping some. V and J calls and clone size follow that table, whereas D and trimming were derived from the DNA. Of around 180,000 clones in the sample, around 80% are singletons; the top ten hold 10% to 15%. Trimming took off 3 bases at V and 0 bases at J, with 8 bases between the two ends. The germline gives CDR1 SGHTA, CDR2 FQGNSA. The CDR3 runs 14 residues. Adults between about 18 and 95 years of age took part from 20 to 25 US areas. What the recovered Cohort 3 donors had was two negative PCRs, clearance, or symptom resolution.

The specimen was PBMCs or T cells enriched from blood (not recorded which). This clonotype was sampled from a man between 50 and 59 years old who had recovered from COVID-19. This rearrangement joins TRBV7-2 to TRBJ1-1; D perhaps matches TRBD1 (5 bases). The CDR3: CASSFDRMNTEAFF. The CDR3 DNA sequence: TGTGCCAGCAGCTTCGACAGAATGAACACTGAAGCTTTCTTT. Based on the CDR3 plus reference TRBV7-2 and TRBJ1-1, the full variable domain is GAGVSQSPSNKVTEKGKDVELRCDPISGHTALYWYRQSLGQGLEFLIYFQGNSAPDKSGLPSDRFSAERTGGSVSTLTIQRTQQEDSAVYLCASSFDRMNTEAFFGQGTRLTVV.